Following are 5 T cell receptor beta chains from one sample sequenced in a study of neurological immune-mediated disorders. TCRdb reanalysed the 5' RACE reads using MiXCR and keeps one entry per CDR3 protein. The sample shows 60,000 to 70,000 distinct CDR3 sequences, approximately 5.1% of them seen only once. Sequences were obtained from PBMCs. The receptors were sampled from a human donor with multiple sclerosis. The donor label of this sample is uncertain.

This clonotype was found many times. The V call is TRBV7-3, the J call TRBJ1-1, with 8 bases matching TRBD1. V dropped 5 bases and J dropped 0; count of bases not matched to a gene: 5. The germline CDR1 and CDR2 sequences are SGHTA and FQGTGA. The CDR3 sequence is 15 residues long. The CDR3 reads CASSLQGQVNTEAFF. In DNA form, the CDR3 reads TGTGCCAGCAGCCTTCAGGGACAGGTGAACACTGAAGCTTTCTTT.

This clonotype was counted many times. The chain links TRBV5-1 to TRBJ2-4; D is tentatively TRBD1 or TRBD2 (6 bases each). V was clipped by 3 bases and J by 6 bases, with 10 bases between them. The germline V gene has CDR1 SGHRS and CDR2 YFSETQ. The CDR3 contains 13 residues. Here the CDR3 DNA reads TGCGCCAGCAGCTACAGGGAGGCAAACATTCAGTACTTC. This gives the protein CASSYREANIQYF.

In its sample, this clonotype was seen many times. The V gene is TRBV5-1, the J gene TRBJ2-5; D tentatively reads TRBD1 or TRBD2 (5 bases each). Germline CDR1 SGHRS, CDR2 YFSETQ. This CDR3 region has 15 residues. V was trimmed by 6 bases and J by 1 base, leaving 16 bases between them. CDR3 in DNA: TGCGCCAGCAATATGGCCTCGGGACCCCAAGAGACCCAGTACTTC. Translation gives CASNMASGPQETQYF.

This clonotype was recorded at least ten times. This chain links TRBV5-1 with TRBJ2-7; TRBD1 aligns across 9 bases. Germline V lookup: CDR1 SGHRS, CDR2 YFSETQ. This CDR3 is 14 amino acids long. J gave up 6 bases and V 0 bases, and 4 bases lay outside the gene matches. CDR3 DNA: TGCGCCAGCAGCTTGGCACAGGGGGCAAGCGAGCAGTACTTC. Encoded protein: CASSLAQGASEQYF.

The chain employs TRBV12-3 or TRBV12-4 and TRBJ1-1; no clear D gene. Trimming pared 7 bases from V and 10 bases from J, leaving 13 bases between. CDR3 length equals 11 residues. CDR3: CASTLGLGAFF. In DNA, the CDR3 is TGTGCCAGCACCTTAGGGCTTGGAGCTTTCTTT.